The clone carrying this TCR beta chain was seen at least ten times. The junction had 10 bases not matched to a gene; V was cut back by 5 bases and J by 6 bases. The CDR3 has 16 amino acids. The germline CDR1 and CDR2 sequences are SGHTA and FQGNSA. This record comes from a study of breast tumors, draining lymph nodes, adjacent tissues. Samples came from axillary lymph nodes draining the breast cancer. TCRdb used MiXCR to reprocess the multiplex PCR reads, holding one entry per CDR3 protein. The profile shows about 130,000 distinct CDR3 sequences, 21% of them singletons. This TCR was recovered from a female donor with breast cancer. Some clones in this sample may be carry-over from other donors' samples. Sequencing was carried out using axillary lymph node tissue. This chain joins TRBV7-2 and TRBJ2-1; 10 bases align to TRBD2. The DNA for the CDR3 is TGTGCCAGCAGCCTACTCAGCGGGAGGGCCGGCAATGAGCAGTTCTTC. Translated, it gives CASSLLSGRAGNEQFF. The variable domain in full, with the rest retrieved from reference TRBV7-2 and TRBJ2-1, is GAGVSQSPSNKVTEKGKDVELRCDPISGHTALYWYRQSLGQGLEFLIYFQGNSAPDKSGLPSDRFSAERTGGSVSTLTIQRTQQEDSAVYLCASSLLSGRAGNEQFFGPGTRLTVL.